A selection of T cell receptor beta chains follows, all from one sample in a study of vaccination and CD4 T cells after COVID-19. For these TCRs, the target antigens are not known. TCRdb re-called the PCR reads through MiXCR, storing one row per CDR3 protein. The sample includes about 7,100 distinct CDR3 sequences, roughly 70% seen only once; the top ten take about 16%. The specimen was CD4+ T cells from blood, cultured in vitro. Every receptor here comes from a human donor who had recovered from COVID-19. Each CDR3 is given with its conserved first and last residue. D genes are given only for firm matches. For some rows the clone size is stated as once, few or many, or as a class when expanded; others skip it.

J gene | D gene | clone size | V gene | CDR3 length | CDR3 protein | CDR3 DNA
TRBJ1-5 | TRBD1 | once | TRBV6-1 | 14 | CASRSDRGAQPQHF | TGTGCCAGCAGGTCCGACAGGGGTGCTCAGCCCCAGCATTTT
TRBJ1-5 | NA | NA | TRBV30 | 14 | CAWKQDNLNQPQHF | TGTGCCTGGAAACAAGACAACCTCAATCAGCCCCAGCATTTT
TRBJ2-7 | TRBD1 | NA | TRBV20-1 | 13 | CSRQGDISYEQYF | TGCAGTAGACAGGGGGATATCTCCTACGAGCAGTACTTC
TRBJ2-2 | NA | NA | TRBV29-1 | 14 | CSVERRSNTGELFF | TGCAGCGTTGAACGTAGATCGAACACCGGGGAGCTGTTTTTT
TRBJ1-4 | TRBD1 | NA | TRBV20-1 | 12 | CSAKQGGEKLFF | TGCAGTGCTAAACAGGGGGGTGAAAAACTGTTTTTT
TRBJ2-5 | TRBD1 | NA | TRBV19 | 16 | CASGSGTGGLQETQYF | TGTGCCAGTGGATCCGGGACAGGGGGCTTACAAGAGACCCAGTACTTC
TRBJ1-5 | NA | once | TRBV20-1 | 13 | CSATSTFGQPQHF | TGCAGTGCTACGTCCACATTCGGGCAGCCCCAGCATTTT
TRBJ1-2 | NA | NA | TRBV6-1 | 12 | CASSPLVHGYTF | TGTGCCAGCAGTCCCCTCGTCCATGGCTACACCTTC
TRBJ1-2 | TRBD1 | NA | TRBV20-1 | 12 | CSATGTGEGHTF | TGCAGTGCAACCGGGACAGGGGAGGGCCACACCTTC
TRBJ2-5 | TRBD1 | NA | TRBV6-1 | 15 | CASSLGQGARETQYF | TGTGCCAGCAGCCTCGGACAGGGGGCTAGAGAGACCCAGTACTTC
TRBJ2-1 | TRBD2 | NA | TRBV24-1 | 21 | CATSDYTGLAGGRYSYNEQFF | TGTGCCACCAGTGACTACACCGGACTAGCGGGAGGACGATACTCCTACAATGAGCAGTTCTTC
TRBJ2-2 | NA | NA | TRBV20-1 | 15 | CSARDHRWNTGELFF | TGCAGTGCTAGAGATCACCGGTGGAACACCGGGGAGCTGTTTTTT
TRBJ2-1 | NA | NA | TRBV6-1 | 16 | CAVARAGKGSYNEQFF | TGTGCCGTAGCCCGGGCAGGGAAGGGGTCCTACAATGAGCAGTTCTTC
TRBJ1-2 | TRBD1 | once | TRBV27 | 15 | CASSLGQGPFYGYTF | TGTGCCAGCAGTTTAGGACAGGGACCTTTCTATGGCTACACCTTC
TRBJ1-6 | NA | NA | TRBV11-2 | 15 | CASTSGQLVNSPLHF | TGTGCCAGCACCTCCGGACAATTGGTTAATTCACCCCTCCACTTT
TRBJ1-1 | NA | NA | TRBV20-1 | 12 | CSALGGNTEAFF | TGCAGTGCTCTGGGGGGCAACACTGAAGCTTTCTTT
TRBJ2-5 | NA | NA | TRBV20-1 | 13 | CSASRRQGETQYF | TGCAGTGCTAGTCGTCGGCAGGGGGAGACCCAGTACTTC
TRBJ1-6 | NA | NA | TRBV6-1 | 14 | CASSWTAYNSPLHF | TGTGCCAGCAGCTGGACAGCTTATAATTCACCCCTCCACTTT
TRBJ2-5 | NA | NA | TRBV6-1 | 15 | CASTRRGGPQETQYF | TGTGCCAGCACCCGCCGGGGCGGGCCCCAAGAGACCCAGTACTTC
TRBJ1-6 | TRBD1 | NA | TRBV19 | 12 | CASGTGNSPLHF | TGTGCCAGTGGGACAGGGAATTCACCCCTCCACTTT
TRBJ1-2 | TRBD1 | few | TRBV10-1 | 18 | CASLSPPGQGAGNYGYTF | TGCGCCAGCTTGAGTCCCCCGGGACAGGGGGCAGGGAACTATGGCTACACCTTC
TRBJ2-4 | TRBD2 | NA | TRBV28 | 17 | CASSSPSGGLSKNIQYF | TGTGCCAGCAGTTCCCCGAGCGGGGGACTGTCCAAAAACATTCAGTACTTC
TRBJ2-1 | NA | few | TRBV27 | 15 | CASSSSSLSGNEQFF | TGTGCCAGCAGTTCCAGCAGTTTGTCGGGCAATGAGCAGTTCTTC
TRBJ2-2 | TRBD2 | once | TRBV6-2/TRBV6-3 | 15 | CASGLAGSGTGELFF | TGTGCCAGCGGACTAGCAGGGTCGGGCACCGGGGAGCTGTTTTTT
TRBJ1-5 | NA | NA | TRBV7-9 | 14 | CASSRREGHSPQHF | TGTGCCAGCAGCCGTCGCGAGGGCCATTCCCCCCAGCATTTT
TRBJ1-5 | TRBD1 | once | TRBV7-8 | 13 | CASSFGRGPPQHF | TGTGCCAGCAGCTTTGGCAGGGGGCCGCCCCAGCATTTT
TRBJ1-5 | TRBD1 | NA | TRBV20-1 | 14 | CSATRQGVGQPQHF | TGCAGTGCTACTCGACAGGGGGTGGGTCAGCCCCAGCATTTT
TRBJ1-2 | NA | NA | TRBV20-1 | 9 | CSVGASYTF | TGCAGTGTGGGGGCTAGCTACACCTTC
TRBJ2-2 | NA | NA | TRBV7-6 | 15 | CASSSAGSIPGELFF | TGTGCCAGCAGCTCTGCGGGATCAATCCCCGGGGAGCTGTTTTTT
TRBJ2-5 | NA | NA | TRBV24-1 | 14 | CATSDRTTLETQYF | TGTGCCACCAGTGACCGGACCACGTTGGAGACCCAGTACTTC
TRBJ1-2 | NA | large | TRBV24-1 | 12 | CATSGPNYGYTF | TGTGCCACCAGCGGACCGAACTATGGCTACACCTTC
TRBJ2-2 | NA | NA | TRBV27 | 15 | CASSLRVYNTGELFF | TGTGCCAGCAGTCTCAGGGTGTACAACACCGGGGAGCTGTTTTTT
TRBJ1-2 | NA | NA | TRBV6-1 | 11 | CASGLGLGYTF | TGTGCCAGCGGACTGGGGCTGGGCTACACCTTC
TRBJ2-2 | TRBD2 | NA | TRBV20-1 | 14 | CSARTSANTGELFF | TGCAGTGCAAGGACTAGCGCGAACACCGGGGAGCTGTTTTTT
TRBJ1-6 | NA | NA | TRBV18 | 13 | CASSPDQNSPLHF | TGTGCCAGCTCACCGGACCAGAATTCACCCCTCCACTTT
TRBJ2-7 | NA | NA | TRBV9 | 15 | CASSEGPTFSYEQYF | TGTGCCAGCAGCGAAGGTCCCACCTTCTCCTACGAGCAGTACTTC
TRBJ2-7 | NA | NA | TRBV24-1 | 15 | CATRLQVEVDYEQYF | TGTGCCACCAGGCTACAGGTGGAGGTTGACTACGAGCAGTACTTC
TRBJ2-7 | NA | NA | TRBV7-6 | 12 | CASSSPGKEQYF | TGTGCCAGCAGCTCACCCGGTAAGGAGCAGTACTTC
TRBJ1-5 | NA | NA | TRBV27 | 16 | CASSLFGDSRNQPQHF | TGTGCCAGCAGTTTATTCGGAGACAGCCGTAATCAGCCCCAGCATTTT
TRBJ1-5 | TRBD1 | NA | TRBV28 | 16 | CASRQRQGLSNQPQHF | TGTGCCAGCAGACAGCGACAGGGTCTGAGCAATCAGCCCCAGCATTTT
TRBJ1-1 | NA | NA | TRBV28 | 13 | CLVGGILNTEAFF | TGCCTCGTGGGGGGGATTTTGAACACTGAAGCTTTCTTT
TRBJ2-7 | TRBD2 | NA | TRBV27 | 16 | CASSLNGRSSSYEQYF | TGTGCCAGCAGTCTTAACGGGAGGTCGAGCTCCTACGAGCAGTACTTC
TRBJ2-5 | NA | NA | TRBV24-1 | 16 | CATSKSDSPVSETQYF | TGTGCCACCAGTAAATCTGACTCCCCGGTCAGCGAGACCCAGTACTTC
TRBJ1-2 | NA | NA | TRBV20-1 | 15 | CSASRPGQMIYGYTF | TGCAGTGCGAGTCGACCGGGACAAATGATCTATGGCTACACCTTC
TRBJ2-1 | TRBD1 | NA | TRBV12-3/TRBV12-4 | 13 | CASSNRQGNEQFF | TGTGCCAGCAGTAACCGACAGGGGAACGAGCAGTTCTTC
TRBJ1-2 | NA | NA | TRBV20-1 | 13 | CSAPVGVGYGYTF | TGCAGTGCTCCGGTGGGGGTTGGCTATGGCTACACCTTC
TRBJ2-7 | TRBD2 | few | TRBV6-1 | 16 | CASSPLSGRSSYEQYF | TGTGCCAGCAGTCCTCTGAGCGGGAGGAGCTCCTACGAGCAGTACTTC
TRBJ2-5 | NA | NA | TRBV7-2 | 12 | CASSFSQETQYF | TGTGCCAGCAGCTTCTCGCAAGAGACCCAGTACTTC
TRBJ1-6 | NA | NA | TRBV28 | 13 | CASSPLYNSPLHF | TGTGCCAGCAGTCCTCTATATAATTCACCCCTCCACTTT
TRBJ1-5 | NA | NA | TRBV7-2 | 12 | CASSGYNQPQHF | TGTGCCAGCAGCGGATACAATCAGCCCCAGCATTTT
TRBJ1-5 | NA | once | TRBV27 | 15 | CASSFGGSSNQPQHF | TGTGCCAGCAGTTTCGGAGGGTCTAGCAATCAGCCCCAGCATTTT
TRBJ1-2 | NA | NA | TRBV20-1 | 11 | CSASHRNGYTF | TGCAGTGCTAGTCACAGGAATGGCTACACCTTC
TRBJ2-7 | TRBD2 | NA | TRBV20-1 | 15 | CSARDVRGLASEQYF | TGCAGTGCTAGAGATGTTCGGGGACTAGCAAGCGAGCAGTACTTC
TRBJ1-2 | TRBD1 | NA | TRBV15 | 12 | CATSTSKGANTF | TGTGCCACCAGCACCTCTAAGGGGGCCAACACCTTC
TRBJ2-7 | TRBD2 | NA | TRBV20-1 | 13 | CSAVGLAGKKQYF | TGCAGTGCGGTGGGACTAGCGGGAAAAAAGCAGTACTTC